This TCR beta chain appears in the sequencing data of a study of radiation and T cells in renal cell carcinoma. Study at large: Nephrectomy followed 15 Gy stereotactic body radiation by 4 weeks. Study-wide findings and caveats: Top tumor clonotypes rose in blood 2 weeks post-radiation, then contracted. Baseline intratumoral clonotype presence is unknown without pretreatment biopsies.

TCRdb's table, derived via immunoSEQ multiplex PCR, lists solely in-frame clones and lacks some. This table holds just over 95,000 clones, about 86% found once. Time point meaning: baseline pretreatment blood. Treatment in this sample: 15 Gy SBRT to primary tumor, nephrectomy 4 weeks later. The tumor was a clear cell renal cell carcinoma. This CDR3 has 13 amino acids. CDR1 MDHEN and CDR2 SYDVKM come from the germline V gene. The junction had 13 bases not matched to a gene; V was cut back by 6 bases and J by 15 bases. About this clone: The antigen remains unidentified.

The chain employs TRBV28 and TRBJ2-1, with TRBD2 identical over 8 bases. The source material was blood, sampled from a patient whose treatment included radiotherapy and nephrectomy. The clonotype was recovered from a man aged 50-60 years with renal cell carcinoma. The CDR3 loop reads CASSTGTRNWWFF. CDR3 sequence (DNA): TGTGCCAGCAGCACCGGGACTAGAAATTGGTGGTTCTTC.